Presented here are 24 T cell receptor beta chains from one specimen sequenced in a study of blood T cells in healthy people across ages. The second PCR ran roughly 6 to 11 cycles with a sample-barcoded 5' primer and J-beta primers. TCRdb fed the 5' RACE reads into MiXCR, producing one record per CDR3 protein. This table holds hundreds of thousands of distinct CDR3 sequences, about 53% found once. The sample consisted of blood. These TCRs come from a man at least 80 years old in good health.

Details on this clonotype: One junction end does not reproduce the germline sequence, and a read error may be involved. The CDR3 is CASSTRDPASTDTQYF. In DNA, the CDR3 is TGTGCCAGCTCAACCAGGGACCCGGCTAGCACGGATACGCAGTATTTT. The V gene is TRBV18, the J gene TRBJ2-3; D could derive from TRBD1 or TRBD2 (5 bases each). The V gene's germline CDR1 is KGHSH and CDR2 LQKENI. The CDR3 contains 16 residues.

This clonotype was found once. The V and J genes are TRBV15 and TRBJ1-6; D may be TRBD1 (5 bases). CDR3 size: 15 residues. Trimming left V 5 bases short and J 7 bases short, with 15 bases between. Germline V lookup: CDR1 LNHNV, CDR2 YYDKDF (reference sequence). CDR3 amino acids: CATSWGRGSNSPLHF. The CDR3 DNA follows: TGTGCCACCAGCTGGGGGAGGGGCTCGAATTCACCCCTCCACTTT. The full variable domain, completed using reference TRBV15 and TRBJ1-6, is DAMVIQNPRYQVTQFGKPVTLSCSQTLNHNVMYWYQQKSSQAPKLLFHYYDKDFNNEADTPDNFQSRRPNTSFCFLDIRSPGLGDTAMYLCATSWGRGSNSPLHFGNGTRLTVT.

The chain links TRBV11-1 to TRBJ1-1; D possibly corresponds to TRBD1 (5 bases). This CDR3 comprises 16 residues. The V gene's germline CDR1 is SGHAT and CDR2 FQDESV (reference sequence). The V end was cut by 1 base, the J end by 2 bases, with 14 bases between. The CDR3 here is CASSLGPGTVNTEAFF. The CDR3 bases are TGTGCCAGCAGCTTAGGCCCCGGGACGGTAAACACTGAAGCTTTCTTT.

V is TRBV5-1 and J is TRBJ1-2; 7 bases are shared with TRBD1. V lost 4 bases and J lost 8; bases outside the gene matches: 11. The CDR3 loop spans 14 amino acids. Germline V lookup: CDR1 SGHRS, CDR2 YFSETQ. The CDR3 sequence: CASSAEGGQSGYTF. The CDR3 DNA reads TGCGCCAGCAGCGCGGAAGGGGGACAGTCGGGCTACACCTTC.

This clonotype showed up just a few times. This chain uses TRBV12-3 or TRBV12-4 with TRBJ2-1; 10 nucleotides line up with TRBD1. This CDR3 contains 14 residues. The V and J ends lost 7 bases and 5 bases, in that order; junction bases with no gene match: 5. The CDR3 is CASNRQGAHNEQFF. DNA for the CDR3: TGTGCCAGCAACAGACAGGGGGCACACAATGAGCAGTTCTTC.

V is TRBV12-3 or TRBV12-4 and J is TRBJ2-6; the D gene could be TRBD1 or TRBD2 (5 bases each). V gave up 4 bases and J gave up 0 bases, with 10 bases separating them. The CDR3 has 16 amino acids. The CDR3 loop reads CASSYHGASGANVLTF. CDR3 nucleotide sequence: TGTGCCAGCAGTTACCACGGGGCCTCTGGGGCCAACGTCCTGACTTTC.

This clonotype was counted a few times. The gene calls are TRBV6-6 and TRBJ1-2; 8 bases are shared with TRBD1. CDR1 is MNHNY and CDR2 is SVGAGI in the germline V gene (reference sequence). This CDR3 has 13 amino acids. V was pared by 6 bases and J by 4 bases, with 4 bases of the junction left unmatched. The CDR3 DNA follows: TGTGCCAGCAGAACGACAGGGGCCTATGGCTACACCTTC. Amino acids: CASRTTGAYGYTF.

This clonotype was counted between two and nine times. J is TRBJ2-4 and V is TRBV20-1; no clear D. The CDR3 contains 14 residues. Germline-derived CDR1 and CDR2 are DFQATT and SNEGSKA (reference sequence). The ends were cut back, 0 bases at V and 7 bases at J, with 13 bases in the middle. The CDR3 loop is CSARDSGSENIQYF. The CDR3 DNA reads TGCAGTGCTAGAGATTCAGGATCCGAGAACATTCAGTACTTC.

Details on this clonotype: One end of the junction is discordant with germline, which a read error may explain. The CDR3 sequence is CSVEVDSCEQYF. CDR3 coding DNA: TGCAGCGTTGAAGTAGACTCCTGCGAGCAGTACTTC. The chain carries TRBV29-1 and TRBJ2-7; no clear D. The CDR3 consists of 12 residues. From germline, CDR1 is SQVTM and CDR2 ANQGSEA.

The genes are TRBV6-6 and TRBJ2-7, with 10 bases lining up with TRBD1. V lost 6 bases and J lost 1; bases outside the gene matches: 3. Germline CDR1 reads MNHNY; CDR2 reads SVGAGI (reference sequence). The CDR3 runs 14 residues. The CDR3 nucleotides are TGTGCCAGCAGGACGGGACAGGGGTCCTACGAGCAGTACTTC. This codes for CASRTGQGSYEQYF.

The V call is TRBV5-1, the J call TRBJ2-6; 13 nucleotides match TRBD2. From germline, CDR1 is SGHRS and CDR2 YFSETQ. CDR3 length: 20 residues. Trimming took 4 bases from V and 1 from J; bases not matched to a gene: 11. The CDR3, as DNA: TGCGCCAGCAGCGAAGTATGGACTAGCGGGAGAAGGTCTGGGGCCAACGTCCTGACTTTC. The encoded protein is CASSEVWTSGRRSGANVLTF. Full variable domain (outside the CDR3, taken from reference TRBV5-1 and TRBJ2-6): KAGVTQTPRYLIKTRGQQVTLSCSPISGHRSVSWYQQTPGQGLQFLFEYFSETQRNKGNFPGRFSGRQFSNSRSEMNVSTLELGDSALYLCASSEVWTSGRRSGANVLTFGAGSRLTVL.

CDR3 in amino acids: CASSPGRGYNEQYF. The CDR3 coding sequence is TGCGCCAGCAGCCCAGGGAGAGGGTACAATGAGCAGTACTTC. This chain uses TRBV5-1 with TRBJ2-7; D may be TRBD1 or TRBD2 (5 bases each). The CDR3 spans 14 residues. V lost 4 bases to trimming and J lost 7 bases, with 18 bases between them. Germline V gene sequence: CDR1 SGHRS, CDR2 YFSETQ.

The chain joins TRBV20-1 to TRBJ2-1; a possible D gene is TRBD1 (6 bases). This CDR3 spans 14 amino acids. Germline V gene sequence: CDR1 DFQATT, CDR2 SNEGSKA (reference sequence). The germline V and J ends were trimmed by 6 bases and 6 bases, with 18 bases remaining between them. The CDR3 protein is CSATGTHRSNEQFF. The CDR3 DNA is TGCAGTGCAACCGGGACACATAGGAGCAATGAGCAGTTCTTC.

The chain has TRBV14 and TRBJ1-1; D is undetermined. V was pared by 6 bases and J by 5 bases, with 13 bases between. This CDR3 region has 13 residues. In germline, CDR1 is SGHDN, CDR2 FVKESK. The CDR3 DNA sequence: TGTGCCAGCAGTAGGTGGGAGAGTACTGAAGCTTTCTTT. This translates into CASSRWESTEAFF.

This clonotype turned up a few times. This chain uses TRBV29-1 with TRBJ2-3; a possible D gene is TRBD2 (5 bases). With 6 bases removed from V and 1 base from J, the gap between germline ends came to 20 bases. The germline V gene encodes CDR1 SQVTM and CDR2 ANQGSEA. The CDR3 has 16 residues. The CDR3 reads CSVTPKAGLRTDTQYF. The CDR3 DNA reads TGCAGCGTCACGCCGAAAGCTGGACTTCGCACAGATACGCAGTATTTT.

The chain is built from TRBV6-5 and TRBJ1-4, with D unresolved. Germline assignment: CDR1 MNHEY and CDR2 SVGAGI. This CDR3 has 15 amino acids. V was shortened by 0 bases and J by 7 bases, with 12 bases between the two germline ends. The CDR3 here is CASSYSAGGGEKLFF. CDR3 DNA sequence: TGTGCCAGCAGTTACTCTGCCGGAGGAGGTGAAAAACTGTTTTTT.

As for this clonotype: Germline and junction disagree at one end, which may indicate a read error. V and J are TRBV2 and TRBJ2-3, with a possible D match to TRBD2 (5 bases). Looked up from germline, CDR1 is SNHLY and CDR2 is FYNNEI. CDR3 length equals 14 residues. The CDR3 nucleotides read TGTGCCAACAGTTCCGGGCCCCGAGGGAGATACGCGTATTTT. This gives the protein CANSSGPRGRYAYF.

The chain joins TRBV29-1 to TRBJ1-1; a weak D match, TRBD1 (6 bases). The CDR3 length is 11 residues. CDR1 is SQVTM, CDR2 ANQGSEA, per germline. Deletions cut 7 bases from V and 7 bases from J, with 13 bases between. In DNA, the CDR3 is TGCAGCGCCCGGACAGAGGTTGAAGCTTTCTTT. Translating it yields CSARTEVEAFF.

The chain couples TRBV15 to TRBJ2-5; D remains unclear. This CDR3 is 14 amino acids long. Germline-derived CDR1 and CDR2 are LNHNV and YYDKDF (reference sequence). The V end was cut by 0 bases, the J end by 4 bases, with 9 bases between. The CDR3 nucleotides are TGTGCCACCAGCAGAGATTTCAGCAGAGAGACCCAGTACTTC. This translates into CATSRDFSRETQYF.

The genes are TRBV10-3 and TRBJ1-5; 9 bases align to TRBD1. The CDR3 consists of 14 residues. The germline gives CDR1 ENHRY, CDR2 SYGVKD. V dropped 6 bases and J dropped 4; count of bases not matched to a gene: 4. The CDR3 DNA follows: TGTGCCATCAGATCCGGGACAGGGAATCAGCCCCAGCATTTT. Translating it yields CAIRSGTGNQPQHF.

At least ten counts were recorded for this clonotype. The chain employs TRBV29-1 and TRBJ2-7; maybe TRBD2 (6 bases). The germline gives CDR1 SQVTM, CDR2 ANQGSEA. The CDR3 is made up of 15 amino acids. V was cut by 5 bases and J by 4 bases, with 21 bases left in between. The CDR3 bases are TGCAGCGTTCTAGTCAGGGCCGGGGGTGTTTACGAGCAGTACTTC. Amino acid sequence: CSVLVRAGGVYEQYF.

The chain recombines TRBV7-3 with TRBJ2-7; 7 bases map to TRBD2. Germline trimming cut 2 bases from V and 3 bases from J; bases unmatched to any gene: 7. The CDR3 covers 15 residues. Germline V gene lookup returns CDR1 SGHTA and CDR2 FQGTGA. The CDR3 bases are TGTGCCAGCAGCTTACTAGCGGCCTCAATCTACGAGCAGTACTTC. Protein sequence: CASSLLAASIYEQYF. Combining the CDR3 with reference TRBV7-3 and TRBJ2-7 gives the whole variable domain GAGVSQTPSNKVTEKGKYVELRCDPISGHTALYWYRQSLGQGPEFLIYFQGTGAADDSGLPNDRFFAVRPEGSVSTLKIQRTERGDSAVYLCASSLLAASIYEQYFGPGTRLTVT.

The genes are TRBV9 and TRBJ2-7, with 8 positions matching TRBD1. The CDR3 has 15 residues. From germline, CDR1 is SGDLS and CDR2 YYNGEE. With 0 bases clipped from V and 2 bases from J, the junction kept 4 bases outside the gene matches. CDR3 in amino acids: CASSVALDRAYEQYF. The CDR3, as DNA: TGTGCCAGCAGCGTAGCTCTGGACAGGGCCTACGAGCAGTACTTC. The complete variable domain, with remaining parts taken from reference TRBV9 and TRBJ2-7, reads DSGVTQTPKHLITATGQRVTLRCSPRSGDLSVYWYQQSLDQGLQFLIQYYNGEERAKGNILERFSAQQFPDLHSELNLSSLELGDSALYFCASSVALDRAYEQYFGPGTRLTVT.

This clonotype was recorded a few times. The chain couples TRBV20-1 to TRBJ2-3; 10 bases are a match to TRBD2. The CDR3 runs 20 residues. J lost 9 bases, V lost 0 bases, and 24 bases had no gene match. The V gene's germline CDR1 is DFQATT and CDR2 SNEGSKA (reference sequence). The CDR3 reads CSARDRSGTSDPVPLVTQYF. In nucleotides, the CDR3 is TGCAGTGCTAGAGATAGGTCCGGGACTAGCGACCCCGTACCCCTCGTCACGCAGTATTTT.